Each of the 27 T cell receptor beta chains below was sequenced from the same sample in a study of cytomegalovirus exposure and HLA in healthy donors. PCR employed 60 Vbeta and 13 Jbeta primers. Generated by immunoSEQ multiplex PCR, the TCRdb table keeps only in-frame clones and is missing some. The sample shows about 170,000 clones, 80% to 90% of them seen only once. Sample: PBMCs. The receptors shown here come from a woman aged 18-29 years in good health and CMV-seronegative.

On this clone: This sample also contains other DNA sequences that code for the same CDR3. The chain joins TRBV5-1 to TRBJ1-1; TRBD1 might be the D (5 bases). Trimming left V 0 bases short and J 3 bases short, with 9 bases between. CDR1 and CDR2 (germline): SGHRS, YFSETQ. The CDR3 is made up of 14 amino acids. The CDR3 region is CASSLARVDTEAFF. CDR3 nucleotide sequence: TGCGCCAGCAGCTTGGCCAGGGTGGACACTGAAGCTTTCTTT.

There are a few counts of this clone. CDR3 nucleotides: TGCAGCGTCGGACTAGCGGGGGGGCCGGTAGATGAGCAGTTCTTC. It is translated as CSVGLAGGPVDEQFF. The chain is built from TRBV29-1 and TRBJ2-1; 15 bases match TRBD2. This CDR3 region has 15 residues. The V and J ends lost 6 bases and 8 bases, in that order; junction bases with no gene match: 8. Germline assignment: CDR1 SQVTM and CDR2 ANQGSEA.

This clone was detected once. The CDR3 region has the DNA TGTGCCAGCAGCTCGACAATCTCGAACACTGAAGCTTTCTTT. This sequence encodes CASSSTISNTEAFF. The rearrangement joins TRBV28 to TRBJ1-1; D is undetermined. The V gene lost 6 bases and the J gene lost 1 base, with 12 bases spanning the gap. The CDR3 has 14 amino acids. From germline, CDR1 is MDHEN and CDR2 SYDVKM.

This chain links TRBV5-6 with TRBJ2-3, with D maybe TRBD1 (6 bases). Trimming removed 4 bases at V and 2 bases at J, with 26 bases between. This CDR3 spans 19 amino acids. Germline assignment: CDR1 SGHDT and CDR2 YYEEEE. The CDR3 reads CASSRDSSVGHLYTDTQYF. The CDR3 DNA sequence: TGTGCCAGCAGCCGCGACTCAAGTGTGGGACACCTTTACACAGATACGCAGTATTTT. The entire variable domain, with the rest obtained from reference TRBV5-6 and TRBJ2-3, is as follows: DAGVTQSPTHLIKTRGQQVTLRCSPKSGHDTVSWYQQALGQGPQFIFQYYEEEERQRGNFPDRFSGHQFPNYSSELNVNALLLGDSALYLCASSRDSSVGHLYTDTQYFGPGTRLTVL.

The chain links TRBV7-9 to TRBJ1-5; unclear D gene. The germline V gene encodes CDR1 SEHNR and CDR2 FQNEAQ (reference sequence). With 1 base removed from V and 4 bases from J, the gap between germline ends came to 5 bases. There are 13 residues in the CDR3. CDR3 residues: CASSLGANQPQHF. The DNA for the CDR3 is TGTGCCAGCAGCTTAGGGGCGAATCAGCCCCAGCATTTT.

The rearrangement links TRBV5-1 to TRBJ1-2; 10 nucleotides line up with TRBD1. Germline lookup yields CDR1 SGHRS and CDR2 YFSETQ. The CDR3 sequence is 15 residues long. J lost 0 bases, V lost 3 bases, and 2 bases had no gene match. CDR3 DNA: TGCGCCAGCAGCTGGACAGGGGGGGCTAACTATGGCTACACCTTC. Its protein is CASSWTGGANYGYTF.

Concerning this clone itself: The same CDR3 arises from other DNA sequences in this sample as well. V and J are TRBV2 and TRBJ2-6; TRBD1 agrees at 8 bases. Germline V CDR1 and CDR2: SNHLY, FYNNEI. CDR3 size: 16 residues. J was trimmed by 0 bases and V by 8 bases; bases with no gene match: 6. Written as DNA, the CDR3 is TGTGCCAGCGACGGGACAGGAATCTCTGGGGCCAACGTCCTGACTTTC. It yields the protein CASDGTGISGANVLTF.

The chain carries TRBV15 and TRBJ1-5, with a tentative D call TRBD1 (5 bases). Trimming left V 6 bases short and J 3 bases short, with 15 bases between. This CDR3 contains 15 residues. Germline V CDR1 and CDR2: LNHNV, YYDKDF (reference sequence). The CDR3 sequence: CATRRQRGANQPQHF. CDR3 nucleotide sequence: TGTGCCACCAGACGCCAGCGCGGGGCCAATCAGCCCCAGCATTTT.

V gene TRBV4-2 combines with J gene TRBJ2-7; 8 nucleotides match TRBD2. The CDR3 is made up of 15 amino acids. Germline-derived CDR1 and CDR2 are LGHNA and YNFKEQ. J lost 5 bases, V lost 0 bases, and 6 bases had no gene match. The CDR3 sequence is CASSQDTAGVNEQYF. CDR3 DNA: TGTGCCAGCAGCCAAGATACAGCGGGAGTAAACGAGCAGTACTTC.

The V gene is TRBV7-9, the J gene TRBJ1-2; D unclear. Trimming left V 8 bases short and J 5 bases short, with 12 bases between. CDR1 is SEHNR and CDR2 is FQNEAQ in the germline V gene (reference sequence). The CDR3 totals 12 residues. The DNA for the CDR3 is TGTGCCAGCGGCCTCAGAAGTTATGGCTACACCTTC. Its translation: CASGLRSYGYTF. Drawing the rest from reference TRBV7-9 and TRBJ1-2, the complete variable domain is DTGVSQNPRHKITKRGQNVTFRCDPISEHNRLYWYRQTLGQGPEFLTYFQNEAQLEKSRLLSDRFSAERPKGSFSTLEIQRTEQGDSAMYLCASGLRSYGYTFGSGTRLTVV.

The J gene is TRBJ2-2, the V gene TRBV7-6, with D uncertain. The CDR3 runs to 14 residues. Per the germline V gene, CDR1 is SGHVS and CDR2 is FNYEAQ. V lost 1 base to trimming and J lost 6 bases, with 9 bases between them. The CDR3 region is CASSLGSRSGELFF. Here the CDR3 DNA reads TGTGCCAGCAGCTTAGGGAGCCGGTCCGGGGAGCTGTTTTTT.

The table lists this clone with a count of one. This CDR3 is CASSLETAEAFF. For the CDR3, the DNA is TGTGCCAGCAGCTTAGAGACAGCTGAAGCTTTCTTT. The chain uses TRBV7-9 and TRBJ1-1; D might be TRBD1 (5 bases). The CDR3 totals 12 residues. Trimming removed 1 base at V and 6 bases at J, with 6 bases between. CDR1 and CDR2 (germline): SEHNR, FQNEAQ (reference sequence).

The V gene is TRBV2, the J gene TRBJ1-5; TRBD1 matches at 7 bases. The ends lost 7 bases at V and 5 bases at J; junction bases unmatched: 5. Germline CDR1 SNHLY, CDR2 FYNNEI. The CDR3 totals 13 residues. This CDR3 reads CASNRDSDQPQHF. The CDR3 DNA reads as TGTGCCAGCAACCGGGACAGTGATCAGCCCCAGCATTTT.

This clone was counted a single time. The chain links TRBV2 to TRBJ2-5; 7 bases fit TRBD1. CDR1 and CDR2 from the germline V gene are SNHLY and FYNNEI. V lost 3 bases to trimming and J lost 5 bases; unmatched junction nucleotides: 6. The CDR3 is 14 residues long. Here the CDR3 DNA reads TGTGCCAGCAGTGATATAGCCAGGGGGGAGACCCAGTACTTC. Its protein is CASSDIARGETQYF.

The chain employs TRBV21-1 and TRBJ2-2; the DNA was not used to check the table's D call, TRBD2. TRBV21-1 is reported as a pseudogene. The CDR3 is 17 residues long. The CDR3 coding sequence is TGTGCCAGCAGCAAAATAAAGGTGGGTAGCGAGACCGGGGAGCTGTTTTTT. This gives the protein CASSKIKVGSETGELFF.

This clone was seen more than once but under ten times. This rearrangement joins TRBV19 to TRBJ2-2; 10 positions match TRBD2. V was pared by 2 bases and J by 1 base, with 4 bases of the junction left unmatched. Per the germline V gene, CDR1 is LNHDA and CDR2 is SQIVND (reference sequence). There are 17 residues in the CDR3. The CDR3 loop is CASSISASGGNTGELFF. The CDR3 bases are TGTGCCAGTAGTATATCGGCTAGCGGGGGGAACACCGGGGAGCTGTTTTTT.

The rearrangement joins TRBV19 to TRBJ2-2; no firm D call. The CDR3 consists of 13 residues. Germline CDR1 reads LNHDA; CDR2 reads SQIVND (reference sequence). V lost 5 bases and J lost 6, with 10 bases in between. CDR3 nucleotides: TGTGCCAGTAGTCTACAGACCTCCGGGGAGCTGTTTTTT. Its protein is CASSLQTSGELFF.

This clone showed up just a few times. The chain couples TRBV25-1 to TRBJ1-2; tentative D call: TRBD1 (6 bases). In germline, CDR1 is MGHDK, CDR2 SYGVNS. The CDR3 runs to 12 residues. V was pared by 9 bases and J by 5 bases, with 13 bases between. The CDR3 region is CASKTQGYGYTF. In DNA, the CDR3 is TGTGCCAGTAAAACACAGGGTTATGGCTACACCTTC.

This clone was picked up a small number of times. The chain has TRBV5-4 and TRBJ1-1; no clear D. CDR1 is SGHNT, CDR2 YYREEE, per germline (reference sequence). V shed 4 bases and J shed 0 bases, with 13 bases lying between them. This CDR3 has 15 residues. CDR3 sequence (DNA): TGTGCCAGCAGCCTGGCACAGCCAATGAACACTGAAGCTTTCTTT. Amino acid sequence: CASSLAQPMNTEAFF.

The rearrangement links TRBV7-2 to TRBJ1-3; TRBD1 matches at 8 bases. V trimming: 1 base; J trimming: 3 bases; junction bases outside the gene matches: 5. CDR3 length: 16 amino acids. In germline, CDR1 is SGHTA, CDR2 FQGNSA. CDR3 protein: CASSLEGTGYGNTIYF. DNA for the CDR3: TGTGCCAGCAGCTTAGAAGGGACAGGATATGGAAACACCATATATTTT.

Here the CDR3 DNA reads TGCGCCAGCAGCTTGGATCGGGGGACGAATGAAAAACTGTTTTTT. Protein sequence: CASSLDRGTNEKLFF. The chain recombines TRBV5-1 with TRBJ1-4, with D possibly TRBD1 on 5 matching bases. The length of the CDR3 is 15 residues. Germline V lookup: CDR1 SGHRS, CDR2 YFSETQ. V gave up 0 bases and J gave up 5 bases, with 11 bases separating them.

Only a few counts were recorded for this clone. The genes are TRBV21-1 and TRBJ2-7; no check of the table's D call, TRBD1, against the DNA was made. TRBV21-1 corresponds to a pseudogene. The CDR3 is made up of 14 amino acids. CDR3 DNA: TGTGCCACCGTAGAACAGGTCTACTCCTACGAGCAGTACTTC. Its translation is CATVEQVYSYEQYF.

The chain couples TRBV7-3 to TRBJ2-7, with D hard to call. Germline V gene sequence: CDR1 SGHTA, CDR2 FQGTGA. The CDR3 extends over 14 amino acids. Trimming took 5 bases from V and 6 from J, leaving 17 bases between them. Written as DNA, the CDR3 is TGTGCCAGCAGCCCCGAGCACGGTTTTCCCGAGCAGTACTTC. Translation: CASSPEHGFPEQYF.

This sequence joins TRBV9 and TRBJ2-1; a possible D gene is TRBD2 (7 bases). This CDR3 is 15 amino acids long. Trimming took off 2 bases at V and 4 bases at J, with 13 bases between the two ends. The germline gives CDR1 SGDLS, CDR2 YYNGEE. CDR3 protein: CASSVGRGAYNEQFF. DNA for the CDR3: TGTGCCAGCAGCGTGGGTCGGGGGGCGTACAATGAGCAGTTCTTC.

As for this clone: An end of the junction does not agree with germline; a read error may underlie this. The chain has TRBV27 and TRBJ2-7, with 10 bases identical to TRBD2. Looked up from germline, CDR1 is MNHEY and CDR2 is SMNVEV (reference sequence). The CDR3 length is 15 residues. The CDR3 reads CASSLSSGSTYEQYF. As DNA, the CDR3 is TGTGCCAGCAGCTTATCTAGCGGGAGCACCTACGAGCAGTACTTC.

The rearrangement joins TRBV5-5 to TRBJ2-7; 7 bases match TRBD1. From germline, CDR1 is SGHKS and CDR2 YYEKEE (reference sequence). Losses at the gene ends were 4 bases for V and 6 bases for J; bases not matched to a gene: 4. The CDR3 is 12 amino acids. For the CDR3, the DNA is TGTGCCAGCAGCGTCGACAGGGTCGAGCAGTACTTC. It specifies CASSVDRVEQYF.

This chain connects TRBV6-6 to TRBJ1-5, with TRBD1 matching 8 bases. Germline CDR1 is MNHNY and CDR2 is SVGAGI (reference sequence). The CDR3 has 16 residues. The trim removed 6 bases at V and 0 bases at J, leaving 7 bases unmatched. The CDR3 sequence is CASRDGQGLSNQPQHF. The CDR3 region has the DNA TGTGCCAGCAGGGATGGACAGGGACTTAGCAATCAGCCCCAGCATTTT.